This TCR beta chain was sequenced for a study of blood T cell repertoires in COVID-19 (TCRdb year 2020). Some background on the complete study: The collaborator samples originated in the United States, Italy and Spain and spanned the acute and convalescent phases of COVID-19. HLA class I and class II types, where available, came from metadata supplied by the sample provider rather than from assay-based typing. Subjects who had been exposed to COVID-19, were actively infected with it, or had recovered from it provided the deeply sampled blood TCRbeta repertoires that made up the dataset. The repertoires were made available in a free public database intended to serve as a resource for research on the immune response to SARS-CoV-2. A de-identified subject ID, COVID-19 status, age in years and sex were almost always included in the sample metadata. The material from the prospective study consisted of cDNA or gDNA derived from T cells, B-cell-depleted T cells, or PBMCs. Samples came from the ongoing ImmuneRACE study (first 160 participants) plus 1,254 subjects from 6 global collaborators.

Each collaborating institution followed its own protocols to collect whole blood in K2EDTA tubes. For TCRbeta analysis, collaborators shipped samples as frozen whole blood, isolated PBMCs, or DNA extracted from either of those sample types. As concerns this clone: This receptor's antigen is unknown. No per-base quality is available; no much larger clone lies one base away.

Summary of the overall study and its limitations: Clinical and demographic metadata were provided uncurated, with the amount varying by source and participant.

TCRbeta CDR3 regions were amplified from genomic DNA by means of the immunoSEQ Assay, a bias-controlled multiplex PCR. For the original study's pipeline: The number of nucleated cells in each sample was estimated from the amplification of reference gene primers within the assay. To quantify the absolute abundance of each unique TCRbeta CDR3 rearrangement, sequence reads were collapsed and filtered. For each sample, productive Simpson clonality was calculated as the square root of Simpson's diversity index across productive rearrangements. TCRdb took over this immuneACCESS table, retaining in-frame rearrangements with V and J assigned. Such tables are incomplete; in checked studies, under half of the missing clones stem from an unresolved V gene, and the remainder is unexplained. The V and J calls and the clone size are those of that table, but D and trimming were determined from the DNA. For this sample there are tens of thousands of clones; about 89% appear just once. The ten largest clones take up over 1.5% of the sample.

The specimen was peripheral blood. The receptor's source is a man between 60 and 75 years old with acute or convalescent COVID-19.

At the DNA level, the sequence is TGTGCCAGCAGTGACAACTATATTATGTATGGCTACACCTTC. The encoded protein is CASSDNYIMYGYTF. The chain uses TRBV6-1 and TRBJ1-2, with no confidently assigned D gene. V sheds 3 bases and J sheds 5 bases, leaving 13 bases between their ends. Spanning cysteine to phenylalanine, the CDR3 consists of 14 amino acids. The only DNA kept is the CDR3, 42 bases in frame from the first base. CDR1 and CDR2, looked up from the germline V gene, are MNHNS and SASEGT.